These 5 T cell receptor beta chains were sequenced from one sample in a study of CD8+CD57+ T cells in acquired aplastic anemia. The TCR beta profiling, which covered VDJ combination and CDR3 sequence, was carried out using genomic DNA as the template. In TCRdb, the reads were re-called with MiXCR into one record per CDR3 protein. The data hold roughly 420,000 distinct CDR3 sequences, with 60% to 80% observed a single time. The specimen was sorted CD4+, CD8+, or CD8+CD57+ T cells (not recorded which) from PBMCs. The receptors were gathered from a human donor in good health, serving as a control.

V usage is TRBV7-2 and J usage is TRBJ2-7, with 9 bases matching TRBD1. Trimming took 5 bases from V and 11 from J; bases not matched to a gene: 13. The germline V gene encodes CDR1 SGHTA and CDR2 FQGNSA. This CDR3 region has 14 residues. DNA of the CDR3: TGTGCCAGCAGCCAACGGTCGGGACAGGGTTACGAGTACTTC. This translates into CASSQRSGQGYEYF.

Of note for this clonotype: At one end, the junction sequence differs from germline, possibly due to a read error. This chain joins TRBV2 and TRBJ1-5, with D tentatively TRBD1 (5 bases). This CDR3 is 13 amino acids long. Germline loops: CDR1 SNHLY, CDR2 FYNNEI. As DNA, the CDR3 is TGTGCCAGCAGTATAGGGGAAGGGCATCCCGAGCAGTTT. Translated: CASSIGEGHPEQF.

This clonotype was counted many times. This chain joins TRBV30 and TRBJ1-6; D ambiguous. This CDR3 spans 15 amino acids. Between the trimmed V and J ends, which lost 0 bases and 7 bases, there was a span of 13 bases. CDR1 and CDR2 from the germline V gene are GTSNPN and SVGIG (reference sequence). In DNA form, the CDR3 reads TGTGCCTGGAGTGTAACTGGCTTGGGGAATTCACCCCTCCACTTT. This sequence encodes CAWSVTGLGNSPLHF. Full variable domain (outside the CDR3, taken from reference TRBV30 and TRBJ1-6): SQTIHQWPATLVQPVGSPLSLECTVEGTSNPNLYWYRQAAGRGLQLLFYSVGIGQISSEVPQNLSASRPQDRQFILSSKKLLLSDSGFYLCAWSVTGLGNSPLHFGNGTRLTVT.

CDR3 sequence reads: CASSRTGTGDGYTF. CDR3 coding DNA: TGTGCCAGCAGTCGTACCGGGACAGGGGACGGCTACACCTTC. This sequence joins TRBV12-3 or TRBV12-4 and TRBJ1-2; 10 bases agree with TRBD1. Losses at the gene ends were 5 bases for V and 8 bases for J; bases not matched to a gene: 8. The length of the CDR3 is 14 residues.

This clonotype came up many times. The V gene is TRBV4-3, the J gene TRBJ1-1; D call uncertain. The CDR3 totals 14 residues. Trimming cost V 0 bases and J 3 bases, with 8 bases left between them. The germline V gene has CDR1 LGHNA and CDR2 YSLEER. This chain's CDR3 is CASSQDIGYTEAFF. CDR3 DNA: TGCGCCAGCAGCCAAGATATAGGGTACACTGAAGCTTTCTTT.